Below, 7 T cell receptor beta chains from the same sample are listed, as sequenced in a study of tissue T cells after allogeneic stem cell transplantation. Profiling relied on immunoSEQ multiplex PCR, and the TCRdb table lists in-frame clones only, not all of them. The sample lists about 48,000 clones, nearly 75% occurring once. The sequenced material came from sorted cells pooled from one or two spleens. All receptors come from a pool of C57BL/6 mice in good health.

About this clone: All gene names here are mouse names. Read sequence stops 1 residue before the CDR3 end, and the germline J gene provides the missing end. The rearrangement joins TRBV13-3 to TRBJ2-3; tentatively, D is TRBD1 (6 bases). This CDR3 comprises 15 residues. V was clipped by 4 bases and J by 1 base, with 13 bases between them. Germline V CDR1 and CDR2: NNHDY, SYVADS. The CDR3 region is CASSWDTWGAETLYF. Incomplete CDR3 DNA: TGTGCCAGCAGTTGGGACACTTGGGGTGCAGAAACGCTGTAT.

About this clone itself: All gene names here are mouse names. The read halts 1 residue ahead of the CDR3 end, with the missing end drawn from the germline J gene. The chain uses TRBV31 and TRBJ1-2, with D possibly TRBD1 on 6 matching bases. The V end lost 3 bases, the J end lost 2 bases, and 10 bases lay between the germline ends. Germline assignment: CDR1 GKSSPN and CDR2 SITVG. The CDR3 consists of 13 residues. CDR3 DNA, as far as it was read: TGTGCCTGGAGCCTCACAGGGAACTCCGACTACACC. Amino acid sequence: CAWSLTGNSDYT. In full, the CDR3 reads CAWSLTGNSDYTF.

Remarks on this clone: Gene and germline names: mouse. The CDR3 end falls 1 residue outside the read, so it is completed with the germline J gene. The chain employs TRBV2 and TRBJ1-3, with D maybe TRBD1 (6 bases). The CDR3 runs 17 residues. Germline V gene lookup returns CDR1 LGHNA and CDR2 YSYQKL. V was pared by 3 bases and J by 0 bases, with 15 bases between. The part of the CDR3 DNA that was read is TGTGCCAGCAGCCAGCCGGGACAAAAAACTTCTGGAAATACGCTCTAT. Translating gives CASSQPGQKTSGNTLY. The whole CDR3 sequence reads CASSQPGQKTSGNTLYF. Using reference TRBV2 and TRBJ1-3 for the parts outside the CDR3, the full variable domain is DPKIIQKPKYLVAVTGSEKILICEQYLGHNAMYWYRQSAKKPLEFMFSYSYQKLMDNQTASSRFQPQSSKKNHLDLQITALKPDDSATYFCASSQPGQKTSGNTLYFGEGSRLIVV.

A note on this clone: The germline and genes are mouse ones. The CDR3 goes on 1 residue after the read ends, and that part is filled in from the germline J gene. The V and J genes are TRBV17 and TRBJ2-4, with 9 positions matching TRBD2. The CDR3 extends over 16 amino acids. Germline assignment: CDR1 MNHDT and CDR2 YYDKIL. J lost 2 bases, V lost 3 bases, and 6 bases had no gene match. The CDR3 loop reads CASSSAGGGNQNTLYF. The covered CDR3 bases are TGTGCTAGCAGTAGTGCTGGGGGGGGGAATCAAAACACCTTGTAC.

This clone is a singleton in its sample. The genes and germline here are from mouse. The DNA read from the CDR3 is TGTGCCAGCAGTGATGGGGACAGGGGGCGAACGCTGTAT. It encodes CASSDGDRGRTLY. The full CDR3 protein reads CASSDGDRGRTLYF. The rearrangement joins TRBV13-3 to TRBJ2-3, with 12 nucleotides matching TRBD1. The read is 1 residue too short to cover the CDR3 end, so that end is filled in from the germline J gene. The CDR3 has 14 residues. V shed 0 bases and J 8 bases; nucleotides not matched to a gene: 1. Germline V lookup: CDR1 NNHDY, CDR2 SYVADS.

As to this clone: Gene names are the mouse ones. Read coverage stops 1 residue before the CDR3 terminus; the germline J gene supplies the remainder. The rearrangement links TRBV24 to TRBJ2-7, with 8 bases aligning to TRBD2. CDR3 length: 14 residues. Germline V gene lookup returns CDR1 KGHTA and CDR2 FRNEEI. V was clipped by 2 bases and J by 3 bases; unmatched bases: 3. This CDR3 reads CASSLVTGDYEQYF. The part of the CDR3 DNA that was read is TGTGCCAGCAGTCTGGTGACTGGGGACTATGAACAGTAC.

A note on this clone: The listed genes are named as in mouse. The sequenced fragment ends 1 residue before the CDR3 boundary, so the rest is inferred from the germline J gene. The same CDR3 arises from other DNA sequences in this sample as well. The V and J genes are TRBV13-3 and TRBJ1-3; tentatively, D is TRBD1 (6 bases). V was pared by 5 bases and J by 0 bases, with 6 bases between. Germline V gene lookup returns CDR1 NNHDY and CDR2 SYVADS. This CDR3 has 13 residues. Incomplete CDR3 DNA: TGTGCCAGCAGACAGGGTTCTGGAAATACGCTCTAT. Translated: CASRQGSGNTLY. The whole CDR3 region reads CASRQGSGNTLYF.